Sequencing of this T cell receptor (beta chain) was carried out in a study of shared T cell receptors in the human thymus. The repertoire was sequenced with immunoSEQ multiplex PCR; TCRdb's copy has only in-frame clones and lacks some. The data show over 450,000 clones, with around 78% seen just once and 0.013% held by the top ten. Another study also made use of these data, one on human thymus T cells. That work states: It looked as if thymic and blood repertoires used V and J genes in a biased way.

Sequenced: thymocytes. This sequence was found in a boy younger than two with a congenital heart defect.

In DNA, the CDR3 is TGTGCCAGCAGCTTAGATCGAGGGCTAGCGGGAGTAATAGATACGCAGTATTTT. It yields the protein CASSLDRGLAGVIDTQYF. This chain links TRBV11-2 with TRBJ2-3; 10 nucleotides align to TRBD2. The CDR3 loop spans 18 amino acids. Losses at the gene ends were 0 bases for V and 5 bases for J; bases not matched to a gene: 11. CDR1 is SGHAT, CDR2 FQNNGV, per germline.